One sample yielded the 23 T cell receptor beta chains listed below, sequenced in a study of T cell repertoires in cytomegalovirus infection. TCRdb re-called the reads through MiXCR, storing one row per CDR3 protein. The table has some 700,000 distinct CDR3 sequences, 35% to 45% seen once; the top ten hold around 2.8%. Sample: PBMCs. These receptors all come from a human donor in good health (CMV status not recorded). Some clones in this sample may be carry-over from other donors' samples.

The chain recombines TRBV12-3 or TRBV12-4 with TRBJ1-5; no clear D gene. V lost 2 bases and J lost 3, with 8 bases in between. The CDR3 extends over 14 amino acids. CDR3 nucleotide sequence: TGTGCCAGCAGTTTACAGGACTACAATCAGCCCCAGCATTTT. It yields the protein CASSLQDYNQPQHF.

A few counts support this clonotype. V usage is TRBV10-3 and J usage is TRBJ2-5; D unclear. This CDR3 spans 13 amino acids. V shed 0 bases and J shed 1 base, with 3 bases lying between them. CDR1 and CDR2 (germline): ENHRY, SYGVKD. CDR3 region: CAISESSQETQYF. As DNA, the CDR3 is TGTGCCATCAGTGAGTCCTCCCAAGAGACCCAGTACTTC.

This clonotype has a handful of counts. The CDR3 loop reads CASNTGIGGYTF. The CDR3 nucleotides read TGTGCCAGTAATACAGGGATCGGAGGCTACACCTTC. The rearrangement joins TRBV19 to TRBJ1-2, with a tentative D call TRBD1 (6 bases). Trimming stripped 7 bases from V and 8 bases from J, with 14 bases between. The CDR3 has 12 amino acids. From germline, CDR1 is LNHDA and CDR2 SQIVND (reference sequence).

The chain uses TRBV5-6 and TRBJ1-5, with D maybe TRBD1 (5 bases). The germline CDR1 and CDR2 sequences are SGHDT and YYEEEE. V lost 0 bases to trimming and J lost 5 bases, with 12 bases between them. The CDR3 loop spans 15 amino acids. The CDR3, as DNA: TGTGCCAGCAGCTTGGCCACAGGACCGTATCAGCCCCAGCATTTT. This translates into CASSLATGPYQPQHF.

The chain combines TRBV3-1 with TRBJ1-1; D might be TRBD1 (5 bases). Germline CDR1 LGHDT, CDR2 YNNKEL (reference sequence). Trimming stripped 4 bases from V and 5 bases from J, with 20 bases between. The CDR3 consists of 16 residues. The CDR3 DNA follows: TGTGCCAGCAGCCCGGGAGTGGGACGGAGGGAGACTGAAGCTTTCTTT. Encoded protein: CASSPGVGRRETEAFF.

This clonotype was detected once. The CDR3 does not close with the conserved phenylalanine or tryptophan, likely indicating a read error. The V and J genes are TRBV28 and TRBJ2-1; tentatively, D is TRBD1 (7 bases). The CDR3 is 15 amino acids. Germline values: CDR1 MDHEN, CDR2 SYDVKM. V was cut by 4 bases and J by 6 bases, with 16 bases left in between. In DNA form, the CDR3 reads TGTGCCAGCAGTTCAGGCGGGACAGCGACCAATGAGCAGTTCTTA. Protein product: CASSSGGTATNEQFL.

This clonotype was counted ten times or more. The chain uses TRBV7-2 and TRBJ1-1, with D possibly being TRBD1 (5 bases). The V gene's germline CDR1 is SGHTA and CDR2 FQGNSA. Trimming shortened V by 5 bases and J by 0 bases, and 16 bases separated the two germline ends. This CDR3 has 16 amino acids. CDR3 sequence reads: CASSPYGHDLNTEAFF. CDR3 sequence (DNA): TGTGCCAGCAGCCCTTACGGACACGATCTGAACACTGAAGCTTTCTTT.

This clonotype was counted a few times. This sequence joins TRBV27 and TRBJ2-2, with D possibly matching TRBD2 (7 bases). Germline CDR1 reads MNHEY; CDR2 reads SMNVEV (reference sequence). This CDR3 comprises 14 residues. V was clipped by 4 bases and J by 2 bases, with 8 bases between them. The CDR3 is CASSWGGNTGELFF. The CDR3 DNA reads as TGTGCCAGCAGTTGGGGGGGCAACACCGGGGAGCTGTTTTTT.

This clonotype was observed a few times. This chain connects TRBV7-2 to TRBJ2-2, with 9 positions matching TRBD1. Germline CDR1 reads SGHTA; CDR2 reads FQGNSA. The CDR3 sequence is 16 residues long. V trimming: 4 bases; J trimming: 7 bases; junction bases outside the gene matches: 10. The CDR3, as DNA: TGTGCCAGCAGCTCATCCGGGACAGGGAGGCTCGGGGAGCTGTTTTTT. Its translation: CASSSSGTGRLGELFF.

As DNA, the CDR3 is TGTGCCAGCAGTTCTCAAGCCGGGGTGCACACAGATACGCAGTATTTT. It translates to CASSSQAGVHTDTQYF. V usage is TRBV28 and J usage is TRBJ2-3, with D possibly being TRBD2 (5 bases). The CDR3 covers 16 residues. V dropped 4 bases and J dropped 2 bases, with 16 bases sitting between them. The germline CDR1 and CDR2 sequences are MDHEN and SYDVKM.

Comment on this clonotype: Sequence at one end of the junction differs from germline and may be a read error. The chain uses TRBV7-2 and TRBJ2-1; 11 nucleotides line up with TRBD2. This CDR3 is built from 15 residues. Germline CDR1 and CDR2: SGHTA and FQGNSA. The CDR3 DNA reads as TGTGCCAGACTCCGGGATAGCGGGAGGGGGAATGAGAAGTTCTTC. Encoded protein: CARLRDSGRGNEKFF.

Concerning this clonotype itself: It is unclear where the CDR3 begins or ends on the DNA, so no DNA is shown, and the CDR3 is as TCRdb lists it. The CDR3 reads CASSFGEGTEALF. The J gene is TRBJ1-1, the V gene TRBV12-3 or TRBV12-4. The CDR3 extends over 13 residues, inclusive of both ends.

V is TRBV19 and J is TRBJ2-5; 9 nucleotides align to TRBD1. Trimming at V came to 8 bases and at J to 2 bases, leaving 6 bases not matched to a gene. Germline CDR1 and CDR2: LNHDA and SQIVND (reference sequence). This CDR3 has 14 amino acids. The CDR3: CASGGQGLQETQYF. In DNA form, the CDR3 reads TGTGCCAGTGGAGGACAGGGGCTACAAGAGACCCAGTACTTC.

The J gene is TRBJ2-7, the V gene TRBV12-3 or TRBV12-4; 8 bases line up with TRBD1. J was trimmed by 6 bases and V by 6 bases; bases with no gene match: 13. This CDR3 comprises 15 residues. The CDR3 DNA reads TGTGCCAGCAGCTCCGCGGACAGGGCTGAGGTCGAGCAGTACTTC. It is translated as CASSSADRAEVEQYF.

This clonotype was recorded a few times. Its ends do not fully match the called genes, so a read error is possible. The V gene is TRBV4-1, the J gene TRBJ2-3, with 10 nucleotides matching TRBD2. The CDR3 runs to 16 residues. Germline V gene data show CDR1 as MGHRA and CDR2 as YSYEKL. CDR3 nucleotide sequence: TGTGCCAGCAGCCAAGACAAAGCGGGGGGGCAAGATACGCAGTATTTT. Its protein is CASSQDKAGGQDTQYF.

This clonotype was recorded a few times. The CDR3 is CASSLLDRPYEQYF. CDR3 nucleotides: TGTGCCAGCAGCTTGCTGGACAGGCCCTACGAGCAGTACTTC. This chain links TRBV5-4 with TRBJ2-7, with 7 nucleotides matching TRBD1. This CDR3 has 14 residues. Germline CDR1 is SGHNT and CDR2 is YYREEE (reference sequence). Trimming took 1 base from V and 2 from J; bases not matched to a gene: 3.

This clonotype has just a few counts. V gene TRBV20-1 combines with J gene TRBJ2-1, with 11 bases that match TRBD2. Germline trimming cut 0 bases from V and 8 bases from J; bases unmatched to any gene: 3. The CDR3 sequence is 14 residues long. Germline values: CDR1 DFQATT, CDR2 SNEGSKA (reference sequence). CDR3 sequence reads: CSARDGLAGYEQFF. The CDR3 coding sequence is TGCAGTGCTAGAGATGGACTAGCGGGTTATGAGCAGTTCTTC.

This clonotype appeared many times. J is TRBJ2-3 and V is TRBV7-3; 13 nucleotides agree with TRBD2. The CDR3 has 14 residues. Trimming at V came to 5 bases and at J to 6 bases, leaving 2 bases not matched to a gene. CDR1 is SGHTA, CDR2 FQGTGA, per germline. The CDR3, as DNA: TGTGCCAGCAGCACTAGCGGGGGGGCGGATACGCAGTATTTT. Its translation: CASSTSGGADTQYF.

At least ten counts were recorded for this clonotype. The V and J genes are TRBV12-3 or TRBV12-4 and TRBJ2-1; D tentatively reads TRBD1 or TRBD2 (5 bases each). V was shortened by 7 bases and J by 4 bases, with 17 bases between the two germline ends. The CDR3 is 15 amino acids. CDR3 loop: CASTWGTAAYNEQFF. The CDR3 nucleotides are TGTGCCAGCACCTGGGGGACCGCCGCTTACAATGAGCAGTTCTTC.

The chain has TRBV20-1 and TRBJ1-5, with D unclear. This CDR3 comprises 14 residues. Deletions cut 0 bases from V and 2 bases from J, with 8 bases between. CDR1 and CDR2 (germline): DFQATT, SNEGSKA (reference sequence). CDR3 in DNA: TGCAGTGCTAGAGATCGCACGGGCAATCAGCCCCAGCATTTT. Protein sequence: CSARDRTGNQPQHF.

Points on this clonotype: A much larger clone sits a single nucleotide away, making a read error possible. This chain links TRBV11-2 with TRBJ2-6; 7 positions match TRBD1. Germline V CDR1 and CDR2: SGHAT, FQNNGV. Unmatched junction bases numbered 17, after V lost 5 bases and J lost 1 base. The CDR3 contains 20 residues. CDR3 loop: CASSQLSPGQTRSGANVLTF. Written as DNA, the CDR3 is TGTGCCAGCAGCCAACTTTCGCCGGGACAGACGAGATCTGGGGCCAACGTCCTGACTTTC.

This clonotype turned up a few times. The V gene is TRBV28, the J gene TRBJ1-1, with 7 bases aligning to TRBD1. Losses at the gene ends were 7 bases for V and 1 base for J; bases not matched to a gene: 6. The CDR3 is 14 residues long. CDR1 is MDHEN and CDR2 is SYDVKM in the germline V gene. The CDR3 sequence: CASNPQGRNTEAFF. The CDR3 nucleotides are TGTGCCAGCAATCCACAGGGGAGGAACACTGAAGCTTTCTTT.

V is TRBV28 and J is TRBJ2-7, with 7 bases lining up with TRBD2. Losses at the gene ends were 7 bases for V and 6 bases for J; bases not matched to a gene: 18. The CDR3 is 16 residues long. Germline CDR1 is MDHEN and CDR2 is SYDVKM. CDR3 sequence (DNA): TGTGCCAGCACCTCCCCCCCCCCGGGAGGCCCAAGCGAGCAGTACTTC. The encoded protein is CASTSPPPGGPSEQYF.